Listed below are T cell receptor beta chains from one sample, sequenced in a study of blood T cell repertoires in COVID-19. This table comes from immunoSEQ multiplex PCR, and its TCRdb copy is limited to in-frame clones, with some not included. The sample contains over 400,000 clones, 86% of which appear only once. Sequenced material: peripheral blood. These receptor sequences come from a woman under 40 with active or convalescent COVID-19. Both conserved end residues are part of each CDR3. The order of the fields is clone size, V gene, J gene, D gene, CDR3 DNA, CDR3 protein. A D gene is named only where the DNA matches it firmly. Expanded clones get a size class; other rows say once, few or many, or leave the size out.

size: -; V: TRBV19; J: TRBJ1-2; D: -; DNA: TGTGCCATCCAGGGGAAGGGGGAATATGGCTACACCTTC; CDR3: CAIQGKGEYGYTF
size: -; V: TRBV19; J: TRBJ1-2; D: TRBD1; DNA: TGTGCCAGTAACCTCAGGGGGCTTGGCTATGGCTACACCTTC; CDR3: CASNLRGLGYGYTF
size: -; V: TRBV11-3; J: TRBJ2-2; D: -; DNA: TGTGCCAGCAGCTTAGGGGGGCAGGGCGGAACCGGGGAGCTGTTTTTT; CDR3: CASSLGGQGGTGELFF
size: -; V: TRBV5-1; J: TRBJ2-1; D: TRBD2; DNA: TGCGCCAGCAGCGGATCGGGGGGCTCCTACAATGAGCAGTTCTTC; CDR3: CASSGSGGSYNEQFF
size: -; V: TRBV6-5; J: TRBJ2-7; D: -; DNA: TGTGCCAGCAGGGACAGAACCTACGAGCAGTACTTC; CDR3: CASRDRTYEQYF
size: -; V: TRBV4-2; J: TRBJ1-3; D: -; DNA: TGTGCCAGCAGCCAAGCAGGGGCGCGGGGAAACACCATATATTTT; CDR3: CASSQAGARGNTIYF
size: -; V: TRBV5-1; J: TRBJ1-2; D: TRBD1; DNA: TGCGCCAGCAGCTTGACAGGGGTGATCTATGGCTACACCTTC; CDR3: CASSLTGVIYGYTF
size: -; V: TRBV6-5; J: TRBJ2-4; D: -; DNA: TGTGCCAGCAGGCCTGACAATGCGCTTTTAAACATTCAGTACTTC; CDR3: CASRPDNALLNIQYF
size: -; V: TRBV18; J: TRBJ2-2; D: TRBD1; DNA: TGTGCCAGCTCCGACCAGACAGGGATGAACACCGGGGAGCTGTTTTTT; CDR3: CASSDQTGMNTGELFF
size: -; V: TRBV5-1; J: TRBJ2-1; D: TRBD2; DNA: TGCGCCAGCAGCTTGCTGTCGGGGGGGTACTCCAATGAGCAGTTCTTC; CDR3: CASSLLSGGYSNEQFF
size: -; V: TRBV6-5; J: TRBJ1-2; D: -; DNA: TGTGCCAGCAGAGAGGGGGATAACTATGGCTACACCTTC; CDR3: CASREGDNYGYTF
size: once; V: TRBV28; J: TRBJ1-2; D: TRBD1; DNA: TGTGCCAGCAGGGCAGGGGGTGGCTACACCTTC; CDR3: CASRAGGGYTF
size: -; V: TRBV19; J: TRBJ1-6; D: -; DNA: TGTGCCAGTAGTCCGTCCCCGTTTACATCACCCCTCCACTTT; CDR3: CASSPSPFTSPLHF
size: -; V: TRBV29-1; J: TRBJ1-1; D: -; DNA: TGCAGCGCCCACGGGGGAGGGACTGAAGCTTTCTTT; CDR3: CSAHGGGTEAFF
size: once; V: TRBV3-1/TRBV3-2; J: TRBJ1-1; D: -; DNA: TGTGCCAGCAGCCAAGTCGAGGGGAACACTGAAGCTTTCTTT; CDR3: CASSQVEGNTEAFF
size: -; V: TRBV9; J: TRBJ1-2; D: TRBD1; DNA: TGTGCCAGCAGCGTGGGACAGGGACAAGGATATGGCTACACCTTC; CDR3: CASSVGQGQGYGYTF
size: -; V: TRBV7-6; J: TRBJ2-3; D: -; DNA: TGTGCCAGCAGCTTGGCCGGGACATGGAGCACAGATACGCAGTATTTT; CDR3: CASSLAGTWSTDTQYF
size: -; V: TRBV5-1; J: TRBJ2-5; D: -; DNA: TGCGCCAGCACTTCCGTCGTTGGGGCCGGAGAGACCCAGTACTTC; CDR3: CASTSVVGAGETQYF
size: -; V: TRBV2; J: TRBJ2-7; D: TRBD1; DNA: TGTGCCAGCAGTGCCCCCGAAACAGGGGGCTCCATCTACGAGCAGTACTTC; CDR3: CASSAPETGGSIYEQYF
size: -; V: TRBV12-5; J: TRBJ2-1; D: TRBD2; DNA: TGTGCTAGTGGTTTGGCACCCGGGACTAGCGGGAGGGGGAATGAGCAGTTCTTC; CDR3: CASGLAPGTSGRGNEQFF
size: -; V: TRBV10-3; J: TRBJ1-2; D: -; DNA: TGTGCCATCAACGAATTCGGACTTATAACTAACTATGGCTACACCTTC; CDR3: CAINEFGLITNYGYTF
size: -; V: TRBV6-1; J: TRBJ1-5; D: -; DNA: TGTGCCAGCAGTGAAGCCCAGGGTAGGAGTCAGCCCCAGCATTTT; CDR3: CASSEAQGRSQPQHF
size: once; V: TRBV5-1; J: TRBJ1-1; D: -; DNA: TGCGCCAGCAGCTCCGGCGGAATGAACACTGAAGCTTTCTTT; CDR3: CASSSGGMNTEAFF
size: -; V: TRBV5-1; J: TRBJ1-1; D: TRBD1; DNA: TGCGCCAGCAGCCGAACAGGGGGCCAAAGGGGCACTGAAGCTTTCTTT; CDR3: CASSRTGGQRGTEAFF
size: -; V: TRBV20-1; J: TRBJ2-2; D: -; DNA: TGCAGTGCCAGGAGGGGCGGGGAGCTGTTTTTT; CDR3: CSARRGGELFF
size: -; V: TRBV7-9; J: TRBJ1-2; D: -; DNA: TGTGCCAGCAGCTTAAAGGCAGGGGCTACCTATGGCTACACCTTC; CDR3: CASSLKAGATYGYTF
size: -; V: TRBV15; J: TRBJ1-2; D: TRBD1; DNA: TGTGCCACCAGACCTGGGACAGGGGATGGCTACACCTTC; CDR3: CATRPGTGDGYTF
size: -; V: TRBV5-1; J: TRBJ2-1; D: -; DNA: TGCGCCAGCAGCTTGGACGGGATTGACAATGAGCAGTTCTTC; CDR3: CASSLDGIDNEQFF
size: -; V: TRBV4-1; J: TRBJ2-3; D: TRBD2; DNA: TGCGCCAGCAGCCAACCGGGACTAGCGGGAGCAACAGATACGCAGTATTTT; CDR3: CASSQPGLAGATDTQYF
size: few; V: TRBV27; J: TRBJ1-2; D: TRBD1; DNA: TGTGCCAGCAGTTTATCGGGGACAGGCAACTATGGCTACACCTTC; CDR3: CASSLSGTGNYGYTF
size: -; V: TRBV4-1; J: TRBJ2-2; D: TRBD1; DNA: TGCGCCAGCAGCCATCGTCTCGGGACAGGGGTGGAGACCGGGGAGCTGTTTTTT; CDR3: CASSHRLGTGVETGELFF
size: -; V: TRBV7-2; J: TRBJ2-7; D: TRBD2; DNA: TGTGCCAGCAGCTTAGGTTCTAGCGGGACCTACGAGCAGTACTTC; CDR3: CASSLGSSGTYEQYF
size: once; V: TRBV30; J: TRBJ1-4; D: -; DNA: TGTGCCTGGAGAGACCCACTAAGGGAAAAACTGTTTTTT; CDR3: CAWRDPLREKLFF
size: -; V: TRBV27; J: TRBJ1-6; D: TRBD1; DNA: TGTGCCAGCAGTCCAGGGGGATCTTCACCCCTCCACTTT; CDR3: CASSPGGSSPLHF
size: -; V: TRBV6-6; J: TRBJ2-3; D: TRBD2; DNA: TGTGCCAGCAGACACCGACTAGCGGGAGGGATGGATACGCAGTATTTT; CDR3: CASRHRLAGGMDTQYF
size: -; V: TRBV5-4; J: TRBJ1-2; D: TRBD1; DNA: TGTGCCAGCAGAAAACTGGGACAGCGGGTCGAAGGCTACACCTTC; CDR3: CASRKLGQRVEGYTF
size: -; V: TRBV14; J: TRBJ2-5; D: TRBD1; DNA: TGTGCCAGCAGCCACTATGGGACAGGGCTATTTCAAGAGACCCAGTACTTC; CDR3: CASSHYGTGLFQETQYF
size: -; V: TRBV5-1; J: TRBJ2-7; D: TRBD2; DNA: TGCGCCAGCAGCTTGGGGCTAGCGGGAGAGCGGGAGCAGTACTTC; CDR3: CASSLGLAGEREQYF
size: -; V: TRBV21-1; J: TRBJ1-1; D: -; DNA: TGTGCCAGCAGCAAAGAAGTAGATCAGGGGAACACTGAAGCTTTCTTT; CDR3: CASSKEVDQGNTEAFF
size: -; V: TRBV6-6; J: TRBJ1-5; D: -; DNA: TGTGCCAGCAGGGAGACAGTTAGCAATCAGCCCCAGCATTTT; CDR3: CASRETVSNQPQHF
size: -; V: TRBV3-1/TRBV3-2; J: TRBJ1-6; D: -; DNA: TGTGCCAGCAGCCGAGCACCAGGGGTGAGCTCACCCCTCCACTTT; CDR3: CASSRAPGVSSPLHF